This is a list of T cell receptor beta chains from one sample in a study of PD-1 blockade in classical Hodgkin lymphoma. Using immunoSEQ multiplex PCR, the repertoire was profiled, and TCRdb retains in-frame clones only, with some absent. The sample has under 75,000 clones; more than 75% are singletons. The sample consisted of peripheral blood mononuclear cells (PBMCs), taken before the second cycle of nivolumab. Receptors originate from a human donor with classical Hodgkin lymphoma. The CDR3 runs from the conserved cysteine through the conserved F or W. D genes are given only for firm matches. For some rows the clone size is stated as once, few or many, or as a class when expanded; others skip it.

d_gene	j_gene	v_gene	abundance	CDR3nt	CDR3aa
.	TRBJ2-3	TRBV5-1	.	TGCGCCAGCAGCTTAAGAACGGGTGGAGATACGCAGTATTTT	CASSLRTGGDTQYF
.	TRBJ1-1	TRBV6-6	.	TGTGCCAGCAGTCCCCCCCGGAGGGAAGCTTTCTTT	CASSPPRREAFF
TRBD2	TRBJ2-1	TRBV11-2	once	TGTGCCAGCAGACCCCTAGCGGGGGGCTACAATGAGCAGTTCTTC	CASRPLAGGYNEQFF
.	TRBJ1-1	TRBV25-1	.	TGTGCCAGCAGTGAGGGGGTTGGGAGACTTAACACTGAAGCTTTCTTT	CASSEGVGRLNTEAFF
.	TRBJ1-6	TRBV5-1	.	TGCGCCACCAGGCGAGGGGCGGAAGGTTCACCCCTCCACTTT	CATRRGAEGSPLHF
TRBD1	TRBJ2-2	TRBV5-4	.	TGTGCCAGCAGCCGCAGGGGGCTCACCGGGGAGCTGTTTTTT	CASSRRGLTGELFF
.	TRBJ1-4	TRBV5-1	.	TGCGCCAGCAGCTTGGTAGGACAGACTAATGAAAAACTGTTTTTT	CASSLVGQTNEKLFF
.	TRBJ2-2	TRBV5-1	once	TGCGCCAGCAGCCCCATCGACATTTGGGGCACCGGGGAGCTGTTTTTT	CASSPIDIWGTGELFF
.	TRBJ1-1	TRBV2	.	TGTGCCAGCAGTGAGAGGTTAAGTATTGATCGTATGAACACTGAAGCTTTCTTT	CASSERLSIDRMNTEAFF
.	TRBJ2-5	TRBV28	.	TGTGCCAGCAGAGAGTCACCCGTGCAAGAGACCCAGTACTTC	CASRESPVQETQYF
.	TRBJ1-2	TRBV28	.	TGTGCCAGCAGTTTAGGGGGACCCTATGGCTACACCTTC	CASSLGGPYGYTF
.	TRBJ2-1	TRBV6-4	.	TGTGCCAGCAGCCCCCAGGGTAGCTCCTACAATGAGCAGTTCTTC	CASSPQGSSYNEQFF
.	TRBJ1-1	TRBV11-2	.	TGTGCCAGCAGCTTTGTAGGAGGAAGTGCGGGTGAAGCTTTCTTT	CASSFVGGSAGEAFF
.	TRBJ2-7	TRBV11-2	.	TGTGCCAGCAGCTTAGCGTCTCTCTTGTTGTACGAGCAGTACTTC	CASSLASLLLYEQYF
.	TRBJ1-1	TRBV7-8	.	TGTGCCAGCATCAACAGGGAACGCACTGAAGCTTTCTTT	CASINRERTEAFF
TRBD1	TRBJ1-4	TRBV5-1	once	TGCGCCAGCAGCTACGGGACAGGGGCTAATGAAAAACTGTTTTTT	CASSYGTGANEKLFF
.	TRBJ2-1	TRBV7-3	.	TGTGCCAGCAGCCCGACTAGTGGGCCCTACAATGAGCAGTTCTTC	CASSPTSGPYNEQFF
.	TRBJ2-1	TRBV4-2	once	TGTGCCAGCAGTGAAATAGGTGACTACAATGAGCAGTTCTTC	CASSEIGDYNEQFF
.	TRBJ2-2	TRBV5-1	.	TGCGCCAGCAGCTTGGAAGGGCTGGACACCGGGGAGCTGTTTTTT	CASSLEGLDTGELFF
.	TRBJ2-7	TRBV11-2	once	TGTGCCAGCAGCTTATTCAGGCTAGCCTACGAGCAGTACTTC	CASSLFRLAYEQYF
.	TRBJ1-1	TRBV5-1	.	TGCGCCAGCAGCTTGGTTGTTAACACTGAAGCTTTCTTT	CASSLVVNTEAFF
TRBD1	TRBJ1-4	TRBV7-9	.	TGTGCCAGCAGCTCCGGGACAGGGAACGAAAAACTGTTTTTT	CASSSGTGNEKLFF
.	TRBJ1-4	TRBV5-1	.	TGCGCCAGCAGCTTGAATAAAGTGGCAACTAATGAAAAACTGTTTTTT	CASSLNKVATNEKLFF
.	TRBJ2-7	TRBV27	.	TGTGCCAGCAGTTTCAATAGGGGGTCCGAGCAGTACTTC	CASSFNRGSEQYF
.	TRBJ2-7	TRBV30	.	TGTGCCTGGGCTCCGAGCTCCTACGAGCAGTACTTC	CAWAPSSYEQYF
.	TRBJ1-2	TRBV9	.	TGTGCCAGCGCCCGGGGACCGAACTATGGCTACACCTTC	CASARGPNYGYTF
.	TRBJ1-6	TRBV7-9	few	TGTGCCAGCAGCGTATTACAAGATTCACCCCTCCACTTT	CASSVLQDSPLHF
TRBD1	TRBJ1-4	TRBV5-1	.	TGCGCCAGCAGCCTAGCTACGACAGGGGGCGGTGAAAAACTGTTTTTT	CASSLATTGGGEKLFF
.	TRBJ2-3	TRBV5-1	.	TGCGCCAGCAGCTTGGCCCTGGCAGGCACAGATACGCAGTATTTT	CASSLALAGTDTQYF
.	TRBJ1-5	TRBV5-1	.	TGCGCCAGCAGCTTGGATTCAGGGACCAATCAGCCCCAGCATTTT	CASSLDSGTNQPQHF
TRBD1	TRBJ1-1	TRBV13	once	TGTGCCAGCAGCTCCCGATCGACAGGGGGCACTGAAGCTTTCTTT	CASSSRSTGGTEAFF
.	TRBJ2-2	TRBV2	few	TGTGCCAGCTCGGGACATAACACCGGGGAGCTGTTTTTT	CASSGHNTGELFF
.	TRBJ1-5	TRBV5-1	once	TGCGCCAGCAGCTTGGGCGGTCGCAATCAGCCCCAGCATTTT	CASSLGGRNQPQHF
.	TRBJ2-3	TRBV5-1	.	TGCGCCAGCAGCTTGGGGTCGGGGGGCACAGATACGCAGTATTTT	CASSLGSGGTDTQYF
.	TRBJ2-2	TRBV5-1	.	TGCGCCAGCAGCTTTGGAGACACCGGGGAGCTGTTTTTT	CASSFGDTGELFF
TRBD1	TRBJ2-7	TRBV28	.	TGTGCCAGCAGTTCCACAGGGACAGCAAGAGGGCAGTACTTC	CASSSTGTARGQYF
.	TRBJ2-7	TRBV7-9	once	TGTGCCAGCAGCCTGGACAGCATCTACTACGAGCAGTACTTC	CASSLDSIYYEQYF
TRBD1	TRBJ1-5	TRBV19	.	TGTGCCACCGAACAGGGGGCATATAGCAATCAGCCCCAGCATTTT	CATEQGAYSNQPQHF
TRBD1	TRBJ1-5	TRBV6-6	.	TGTGCCAGCAGTTATCTGACAGGGCGTAATCAGCCCCAGCATTTT	CASSYLTGRNQPQHF
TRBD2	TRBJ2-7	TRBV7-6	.	TGTGCCAGCAGCTTAGCGGGGGGGTCGACCGAGCAGTACTTC	CASSLAGGSTEQYF
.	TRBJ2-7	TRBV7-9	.	TGTGCCAGCAGCTTTCCGATTAGCTCCTACGAGCAGTACTTC	CASSFPISSYEQYF
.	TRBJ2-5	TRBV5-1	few	TGCGCCAGCAGCGCGGGACCTCAAGAGACCCAGTACTTC	CASSAGPQETQYF
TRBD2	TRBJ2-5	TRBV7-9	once	TGTGCCAGCAGCCAACTAGCGGGGGTAGGGGAGACCCAGTACTTC	CASSQLAGVGETQYF